This T cell receptor beta chain was found in a study of shared clonotypes between healthy human individuals. At the level of the study: The cohort had two women and a few men, ages 18 to 49.

Here immunoSEQ multiplex PCR was the method, and the copy in TCRdb shows in-frame clones only, minus some. Here the sample spans roughly 2,000,000 clones, just over 90% being singletons. The CDR3 length is 14 residues. V lost 7 bases and J 7 bases, leaving 20 bases between the germline ends. Per the germline V gene, CDR1 is MNHEY and CDR2 is SMNVEV (reference sequence). Study-level points and caveats: Among non-shared clonotypes, generation probabilities were lower than among those shared by all four donors. Rarefaction curves obtained for sorted subsets showed sequencing incomplete despite large depth.

Naive CD8 cells comprised CD45RO-negative, CCR7-positively selected cells, excluding terminally differentiated effector memory CD45RA+ cells. All donors qualified as healthy HIV-negative adults and had experienced no recent acute infections or vaccinations. For this clone: Its antigen is unidentified.

The chain joins TRBV27 to TRBJ2-7, with D perhaps assigned TRBD1 or TRBD2 (5 bases each). The clonotype was recovered from a man in his late teens or twenties in good health. Some clones in this sample may be carry-over from other donors' samples. The material sequenced was naive CD8+ T cells from PBMCs. The CDR3 reads CASTLTGTPSEQYF. The CDR3 DNA is TGTGCCAGCACCCTAACGGGGACCCCGAGTGAGCAGTACTTC.